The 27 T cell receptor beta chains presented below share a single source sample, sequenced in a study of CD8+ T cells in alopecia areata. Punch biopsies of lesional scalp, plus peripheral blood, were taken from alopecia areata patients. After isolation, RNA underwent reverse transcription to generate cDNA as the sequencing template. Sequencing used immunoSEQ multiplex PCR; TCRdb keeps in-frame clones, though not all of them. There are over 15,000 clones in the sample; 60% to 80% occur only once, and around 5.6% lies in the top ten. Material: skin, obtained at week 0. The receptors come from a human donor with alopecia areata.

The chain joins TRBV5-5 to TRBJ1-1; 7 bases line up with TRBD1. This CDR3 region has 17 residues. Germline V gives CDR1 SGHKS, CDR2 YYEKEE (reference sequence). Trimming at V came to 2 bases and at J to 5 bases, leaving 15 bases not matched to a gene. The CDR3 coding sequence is TGTGCCAGCAGCTTCAGACAGGGACTTATTAATTCTACTGAAGCTTTCTTT. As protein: CASSFRQGLINSTEAFF. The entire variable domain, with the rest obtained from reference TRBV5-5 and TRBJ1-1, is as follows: DAGVTQSPTHLIKTRGQQVTLRCSPISGHKSVSWYQQVLGQGPQFIFQYYEKEERGRGNFPDRFSARQFPNYSSELNVNALLLGDSALYLCASSFRQGLINSTEAFFGQGTRLTVV.

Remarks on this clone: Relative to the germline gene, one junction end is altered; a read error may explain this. CDR3 amino acids: CAWTGGRGGKTIQYF. DNA of the CDR3: TGTGCCTGGACGGGGGGACGGGGGGGCAAAACCATTCAGTACTTC. The chain uses TRBV30 and TRBJ2-4, with 8 bases fitting TRBD2. The CDR3 has 15 residues. Per germline, CDR1 GTSNPN and CDR2 SVGIG (reference sequence).

In nucleotides, the CDR3 is TGTGCCAGCAGCTTGGTGCTCGGAGGTCGCGACGGTTATGGCTACACCTTC. Translation gives CASSLVLGGRDGYGYTF. The chain recombines TRBV5-5 with TRBJ1-2; D not resolved. The CDR3 covers 17 residues. The germline V and J ends were trimmed by 0 bases and 5 bases, with 20 bases remaining between them. CDR1 and CDR2 (germline): SGHKS, YYEKEE (reference sequence).

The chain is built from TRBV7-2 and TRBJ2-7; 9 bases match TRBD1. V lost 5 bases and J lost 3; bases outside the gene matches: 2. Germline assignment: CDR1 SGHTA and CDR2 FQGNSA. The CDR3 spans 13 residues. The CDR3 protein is CASSRDRDYEQYF. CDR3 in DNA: TGTGCCAGCAGCCGGGACAGGGACTACGAGCAGTACTTC.

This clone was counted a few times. CDR3 nucleotide sequence: TGTGCCAGCAGTTTCGTCAGAGAGAATTCACCCCTCCACTTT. Translating it yields CASSFVRENSPLHF. This rearrangement joins TRBV28 to TRBJ1-6, with unresolved D. Trimming removed 3 bases at V and 7 bases at J, with 10 bases between. The CDR3 sequence is 14 residues long. Looked up from germline, CDR1 is MDHEN and CDR2 is SYDVKM.

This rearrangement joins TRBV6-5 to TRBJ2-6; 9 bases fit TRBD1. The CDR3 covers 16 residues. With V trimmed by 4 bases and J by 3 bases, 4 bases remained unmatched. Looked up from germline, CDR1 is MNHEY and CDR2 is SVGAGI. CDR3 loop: CASSSGTGSGANVLTF. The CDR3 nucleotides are TGTGCCAGCAGTTCCGGGACAGGGAGTGGGGCCAACGTCCTGACTTTC.

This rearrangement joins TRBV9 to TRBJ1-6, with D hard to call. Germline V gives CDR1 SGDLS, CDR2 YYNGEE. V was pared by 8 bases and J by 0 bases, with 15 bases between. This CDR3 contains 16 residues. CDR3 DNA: TGTGCCAGGACCCTGAGTGGGTGCTCCTATAATTCACCCCTCCACTTT. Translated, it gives CARTLSGCSYNSPLHF.

The CDR3 loop reads CASSPGQGLTYEQYF. Here the CDR3 DNA reads TGTGCCAGCAGTCCGGGACAGGGGCTCACTTACGAGCAGTACTTC. The V and J genes are TRBV6-6 and TRBJ2-7; 10 bases are shared with TRBD1. This CDR3 region has 15 residues. V was clipped by 5 bases and J by 4 bases; unmatched bases: 8. Germline lookup yields CDR1 MNHNY and CDR2 SVGAGI (reference sequence).

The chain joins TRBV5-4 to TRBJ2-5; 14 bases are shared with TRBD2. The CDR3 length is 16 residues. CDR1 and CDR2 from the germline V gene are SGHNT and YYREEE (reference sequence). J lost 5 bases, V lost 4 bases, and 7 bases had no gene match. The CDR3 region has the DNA TGTGCCAGCAGCCAAATGACTAGCGGGGGGGAGGAGACCCAGTACTTC. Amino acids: CASSQMTSGGEETQYF. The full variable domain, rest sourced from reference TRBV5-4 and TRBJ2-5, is ETGVTQSPTHLIKTRGQQVTLRCSSQSGHNTVSWYQQALGQGPQFIFQYYREEENGRGNFPPRFSGLQFPNYSSELNVNALELDDSALYLCASSQMTSGGEETQYFGPGTRLLVL.

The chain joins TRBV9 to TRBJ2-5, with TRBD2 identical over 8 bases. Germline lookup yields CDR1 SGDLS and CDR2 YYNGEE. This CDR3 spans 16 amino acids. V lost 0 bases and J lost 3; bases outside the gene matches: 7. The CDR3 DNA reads TGTGCCAGCAGCGTAGGGATAGCGGGGACTAAAGAGACCCAGTACTTC. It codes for CASSVGIAGTKETQYF.

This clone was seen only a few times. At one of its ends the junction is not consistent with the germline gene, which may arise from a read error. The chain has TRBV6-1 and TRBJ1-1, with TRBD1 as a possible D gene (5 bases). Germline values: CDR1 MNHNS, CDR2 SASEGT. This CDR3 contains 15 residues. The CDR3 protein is CASREGVTWGTEAFF. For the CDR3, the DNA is TGTGCCAGCAGGGAAGGGGTCACCTGGGGAACTGAAGCTTTCTTT.

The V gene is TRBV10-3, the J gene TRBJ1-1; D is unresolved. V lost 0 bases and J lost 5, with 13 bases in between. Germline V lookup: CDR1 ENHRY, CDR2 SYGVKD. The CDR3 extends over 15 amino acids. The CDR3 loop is CAISESAQKGTEAFF. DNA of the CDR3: TGTGCCATCAGTGAGTCGGCTCAAAAAGGGACTGAAGCTTTCTTT.

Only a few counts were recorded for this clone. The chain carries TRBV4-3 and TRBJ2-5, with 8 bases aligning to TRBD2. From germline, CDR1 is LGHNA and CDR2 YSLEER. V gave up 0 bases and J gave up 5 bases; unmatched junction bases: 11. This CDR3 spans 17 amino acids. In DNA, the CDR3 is TGCGCCAGCAGCCAAGATGTCGCGGGGGGTCCTAGGGAGACCCAGTACTTC. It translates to CASSQDVAGGPRETQYF.

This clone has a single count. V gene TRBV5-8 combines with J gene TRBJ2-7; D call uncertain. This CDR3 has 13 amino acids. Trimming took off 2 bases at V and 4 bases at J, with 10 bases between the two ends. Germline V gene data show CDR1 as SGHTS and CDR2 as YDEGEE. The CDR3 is CASSFSMGYEQYF. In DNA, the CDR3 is TGTGCCAGCAGCTTTTCGATGGGGTACGAGCAGTACTTC.

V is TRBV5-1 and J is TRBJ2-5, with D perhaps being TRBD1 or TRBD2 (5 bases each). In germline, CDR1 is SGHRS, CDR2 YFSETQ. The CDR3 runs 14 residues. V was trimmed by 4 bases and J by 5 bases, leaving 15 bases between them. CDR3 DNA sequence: TGCGCCAGCAGCGTCTTGGGAGAGGGGGAGACCCAGTACTTC. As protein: CASSVLGEGETQYF.

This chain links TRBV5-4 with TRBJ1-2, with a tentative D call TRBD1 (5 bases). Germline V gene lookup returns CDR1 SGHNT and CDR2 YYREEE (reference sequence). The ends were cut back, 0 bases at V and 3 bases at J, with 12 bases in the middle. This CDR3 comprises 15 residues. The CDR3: CASSLERGSDYGYTF. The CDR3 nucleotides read TGTGCCAGCAGCTTGGAAAGGGGTTCCGACTATGGCTACACCTTC.

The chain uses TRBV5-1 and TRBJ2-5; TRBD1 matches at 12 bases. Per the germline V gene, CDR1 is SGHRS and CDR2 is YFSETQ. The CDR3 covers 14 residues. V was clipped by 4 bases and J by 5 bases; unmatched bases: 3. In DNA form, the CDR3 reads TGCGCCAGCAGCGCCGGGACAGGGGGCGAGACCCAGTACTTC. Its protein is CASSAGTGGETQYF.

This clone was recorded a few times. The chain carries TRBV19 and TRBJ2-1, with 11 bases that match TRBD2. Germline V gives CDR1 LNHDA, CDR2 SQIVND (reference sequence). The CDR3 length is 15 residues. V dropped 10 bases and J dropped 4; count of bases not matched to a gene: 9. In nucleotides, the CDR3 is TGTGCCACCCAAAAGACTAGCGGGGAGTACAATGAGCAGTTCTTC. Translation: CATQKTSGEYNEQFF.

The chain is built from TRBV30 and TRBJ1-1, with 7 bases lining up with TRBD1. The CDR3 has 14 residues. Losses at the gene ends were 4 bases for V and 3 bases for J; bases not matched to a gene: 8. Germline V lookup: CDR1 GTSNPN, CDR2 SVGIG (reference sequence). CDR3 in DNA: TGTGCCTGGAAGGTGGCAGGGGGGTACACTGAAGCTTTCTTT. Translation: CAWKVAGGYTEAFF.

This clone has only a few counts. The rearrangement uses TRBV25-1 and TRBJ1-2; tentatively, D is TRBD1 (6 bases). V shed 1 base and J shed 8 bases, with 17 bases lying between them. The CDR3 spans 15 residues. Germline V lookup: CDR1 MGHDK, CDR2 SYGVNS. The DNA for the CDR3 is TGTGCCAGCAGTGAATCGGGAAACAGGGTGGACGGCTACACCTTC. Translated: CASSESGNRVDGYTF.

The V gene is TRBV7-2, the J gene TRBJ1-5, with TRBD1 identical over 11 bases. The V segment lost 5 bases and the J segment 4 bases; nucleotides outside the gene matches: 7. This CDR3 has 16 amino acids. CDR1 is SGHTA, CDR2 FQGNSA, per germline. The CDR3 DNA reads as TGTGCCAGCAGCCACTCCGGGACAGGGGGAAATCAGCCCCAGCATTTT. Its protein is CASSHSGTGGNQPQHF.

In nucleotides, the CDR3 is TGTGCCAGCAGCCGCGGTCGCACAGGGGACTACGAGCAGTACTTC. Protein sequence: CASSRGRTGDYEQYF. The rearrangement links TRBV27 to TRBJ2-5, with 7 positions matching TRBD1. The closer fit of TRBJ2-7 to the DNA end suggests the J call may be wrong. Germline assignment: CDR1 MNHEY and CDR2 SMNVEV (reference sequence). The CDR3 runs 15 residues.

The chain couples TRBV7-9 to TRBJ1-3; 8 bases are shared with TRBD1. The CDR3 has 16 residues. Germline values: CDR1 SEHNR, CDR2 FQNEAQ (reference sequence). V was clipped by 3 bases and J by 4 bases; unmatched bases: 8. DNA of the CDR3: TGTGCCAGCAGCTTCTCCCACAGGGGGATCGGAAACACCATATATTTT. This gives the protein CASSFSHRGIGNTIYF.

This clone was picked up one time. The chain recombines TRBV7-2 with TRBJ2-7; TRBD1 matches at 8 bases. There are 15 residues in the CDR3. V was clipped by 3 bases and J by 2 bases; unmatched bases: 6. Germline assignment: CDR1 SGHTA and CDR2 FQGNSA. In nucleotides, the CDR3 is TGTGCCAGCAGCTTTAGTGGGACAGGTACCTACGAGCAGTACTTC. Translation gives CASSFSGTGTYEQYF.

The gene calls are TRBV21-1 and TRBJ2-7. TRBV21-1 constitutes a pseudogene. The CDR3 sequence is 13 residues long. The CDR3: CADRGPGRARQYF. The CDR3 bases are TGTGCCGACCGGGGACCGGGCAGGGCCCGGCAGTACTTC.

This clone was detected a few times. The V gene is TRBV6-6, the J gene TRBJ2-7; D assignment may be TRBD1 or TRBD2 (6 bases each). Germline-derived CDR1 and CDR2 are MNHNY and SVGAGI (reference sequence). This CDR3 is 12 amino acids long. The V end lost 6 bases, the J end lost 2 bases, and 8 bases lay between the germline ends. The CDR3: CASREGAYEQYF. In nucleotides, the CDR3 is TGTGCCAGCAGGGAGGGGGCCTACGAGCAGTACTTC.

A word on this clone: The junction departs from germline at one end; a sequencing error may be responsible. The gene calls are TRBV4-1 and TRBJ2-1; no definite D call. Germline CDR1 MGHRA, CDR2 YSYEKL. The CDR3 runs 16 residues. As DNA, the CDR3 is TGTGCCAGCAGCCAAGGACCATCCGAAACATACAATGAGCAGTTCTTC. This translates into CASSQGPSETYNEQFF.